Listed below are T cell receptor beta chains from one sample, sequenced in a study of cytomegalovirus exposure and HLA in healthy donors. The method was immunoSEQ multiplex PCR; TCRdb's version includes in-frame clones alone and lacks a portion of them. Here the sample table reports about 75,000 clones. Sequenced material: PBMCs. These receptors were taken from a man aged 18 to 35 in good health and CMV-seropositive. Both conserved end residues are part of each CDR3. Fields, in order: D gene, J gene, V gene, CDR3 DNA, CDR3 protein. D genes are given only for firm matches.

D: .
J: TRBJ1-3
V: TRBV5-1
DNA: TGCGCCAGCAGCTTGGTTTCGGGGGACTCTGGAAACACCATATATTTT
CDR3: CASSLVSGDSGNTIYF

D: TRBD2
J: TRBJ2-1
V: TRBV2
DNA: TGTGCCAGCAGTTGGACTAGCGGGAGATCGGGCAATGAGCAGTTCTTC
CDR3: CASSWTSGRSGNEQFF

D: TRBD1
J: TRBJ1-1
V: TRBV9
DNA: TGTGCCAGCAGCGTCGACAGGGTAGACACTGAAGCTTTCTTT
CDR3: CASSVDRVDTEAFF

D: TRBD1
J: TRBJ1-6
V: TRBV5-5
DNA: TGTGCCAGCGGGGACAGGAGCTCCTATAATTCACCCCTCCACTTT
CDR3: CASGDRSSYNSPLHF

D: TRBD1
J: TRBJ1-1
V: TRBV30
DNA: TGTGCCTCCGCGGGGCAGGGACAGGGGGACACTGAAGCTTTCTTT
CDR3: CASAGQGQGDTEAFF

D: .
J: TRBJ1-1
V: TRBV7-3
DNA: TGTGCCAGCAGCTTAGGGCGATCGAACACTGAAGCTTTCTTT
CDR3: CASSLGRSNTEAFF

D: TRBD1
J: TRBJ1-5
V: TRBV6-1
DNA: TGTGCCAGTCGTACAGGGGGCCCAAATCAGCCCCAGCATTTT
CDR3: CASRTGGPNQPQHF

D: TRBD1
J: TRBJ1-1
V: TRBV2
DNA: TGTGCCAGCAGCAACCGGGGACAGGCTACTGAAGCTTTCTTT
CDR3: CASSNRGQATEAFF

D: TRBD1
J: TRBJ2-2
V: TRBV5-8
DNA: TGTGCCAGCAGCTCTGGACAGGCGAACACCGGGGAGCTGTTTTTT
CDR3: CASSSGQANTGELFF

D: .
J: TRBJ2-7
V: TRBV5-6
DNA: TGTGCCAGCAGGGATACAGTACAGGGCGCCGAGCAGTACTTC
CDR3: CASRDTVQGAEQYF

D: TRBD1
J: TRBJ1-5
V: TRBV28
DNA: TGTGCCAGCAGTTCCGCACTTGAAGCCTCTACAGGGGATCAGCCCCAGCATTTT
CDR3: CASSSALEASTGDQPQHF

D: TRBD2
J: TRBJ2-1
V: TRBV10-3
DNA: TGTGCCATCAGTGAGGTGTCTAGCGGGAGTAATGAGCAGTTCTTC
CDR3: CAISEVSSGSNEQFF

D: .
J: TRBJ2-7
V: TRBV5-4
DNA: TGTGCCAGCAGCTTGGGTGCCTCTACCGGGGAGCAGTACTTC
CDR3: CASSLGASTGEQYF

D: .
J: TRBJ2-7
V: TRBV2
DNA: TGTGCCAGACAAGAAGAACAGGGTACCTACGAGCAGTACTTC
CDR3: CARQEEQGTYEQYF

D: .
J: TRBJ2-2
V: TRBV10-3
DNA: TGTGCCATCAGTACAAGGAACACCGGGGAGCTGTTTTTT
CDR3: CAISTRNTGELFF

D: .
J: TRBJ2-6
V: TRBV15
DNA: TGTGCCACCAGCACCCGACAGACAGCCAGCTCTGGGGCCAACGTCCTGACTTTC
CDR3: CATSTRQTASSGANVLTF

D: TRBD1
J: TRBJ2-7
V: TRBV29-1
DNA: TGCAGCGCCGTTGACAGGGGGCACGAGCAGTACTTC
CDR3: CSAVDRGHEQYF

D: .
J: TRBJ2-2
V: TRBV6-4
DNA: TGTGCCAGCAGTGACTCGTCCCGACACCACGGGGAGCTGTTTTTT
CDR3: CASSDSSRHHGELFF

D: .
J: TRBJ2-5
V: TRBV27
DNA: TGTGCCAGCAGTTCAACCAGGAGGCGCATTAAGTACTTC
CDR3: CASSSTRRRIKYF

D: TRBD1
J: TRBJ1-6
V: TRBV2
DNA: TGTGCCAGCAGTTCCCAGAACAGGGGGCAGTCACCCCTCCACTTT
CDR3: CASSSQNRGQSPLHF

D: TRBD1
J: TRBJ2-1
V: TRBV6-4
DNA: TGTGCCAGCAAAATGGGACAGGCTAGCGATGAGCAGTTCTTC
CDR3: CASKMGQASDEQFF

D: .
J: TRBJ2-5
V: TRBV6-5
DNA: TGTGCCAGCAGTTACTCATCAGGGGTGGCGGAGACCCAGTACTTC
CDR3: CASSYSSGVAETQYF

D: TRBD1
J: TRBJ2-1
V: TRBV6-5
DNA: TGTGCCAGCAGCCCCCAAACGGACAGGGGGAATGAGCAGTTCTTC
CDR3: CASSPQTDRGNEQFF

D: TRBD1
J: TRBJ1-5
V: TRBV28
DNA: TGTGCCAGCAGTTTTACCCGGGACAGGGGGTATAGCAATCAGCCCCAGCATTTT
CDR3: CASSFTRDRGYSNQPQHF

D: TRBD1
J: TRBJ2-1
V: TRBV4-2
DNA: TGTGCCAGCAGCCAAGACTTAGGACAGGGGGCGGATGAGCAGTTCTTC
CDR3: CASSQDLGQGADEQFF

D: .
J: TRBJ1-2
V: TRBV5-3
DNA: TGTGCCAGAAGCTTGGCCGTGGCAGGGTGGGGCTACACCTTC
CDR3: CARSLAVAGWGYTF

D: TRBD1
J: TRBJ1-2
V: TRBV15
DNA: TGTGCCACCCTGGACAGGCGTGACTATGGCTACACCTTC
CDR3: CATLDRRDYGYTF

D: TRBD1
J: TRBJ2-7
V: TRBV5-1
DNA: TGCGCCAGCAGCCCCTCTTGGACAGGGGGCGTCGACGAGCAGTACTTC
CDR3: CASSPSWTGGVDEQYF

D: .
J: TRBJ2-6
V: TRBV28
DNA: TGTGCCAGCAGTTCAGGTTCCTCTGGGGCCAACGTCCTGACTTTC
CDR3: CASSSGSSGANVLTF

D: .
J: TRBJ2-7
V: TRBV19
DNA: TGTGCCAGTAGTACTAGCTCCAGCTCCTACGAGCAGTACTTC
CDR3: CASSTSSSSYEQYF

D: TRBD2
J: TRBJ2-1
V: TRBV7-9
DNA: TGTGCCAGCAGCCTGGGACTAGCGGGACCCTACAATGAGCAGTTCTTC
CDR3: CASSLGLAGPYNEQFF

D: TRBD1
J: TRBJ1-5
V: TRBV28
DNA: TGTGCCAGCAGTTTCCTGGGACAGCAGAATCAGCCCCAGCATTTT
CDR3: CASSFLGQQNQPQHF

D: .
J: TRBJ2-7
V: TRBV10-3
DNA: TGTGCCATCAGTGAGTCAACTTTGCCAACCTACGAGCAGTACTTC
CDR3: CAISESTLPTYEQYF

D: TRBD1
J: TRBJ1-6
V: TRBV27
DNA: TGTGCCAGCAGTCTCACAGGGGGGAATTCACCCCTCCACTTT
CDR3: CASSLTGGNSPLHF

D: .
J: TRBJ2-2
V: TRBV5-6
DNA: TGTGCCAGCAGCTTGCTTAGAGGAGACACCGGGGAGCTGTTTTTT
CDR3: CASSLLRGDTGELFF

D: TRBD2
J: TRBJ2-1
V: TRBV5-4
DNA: TGTGCCAGCAGCTTGTCAGCGGGGTCCGACAATGAGCAGTTCTTC
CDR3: CASSLSAGSDNEQFF

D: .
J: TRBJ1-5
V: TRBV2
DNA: TGTGCCAGCAGTGATTTGAGCGGGCAGCCCCAGCATTTT
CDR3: CASSDLSGQPQHF

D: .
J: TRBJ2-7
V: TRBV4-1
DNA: TGCGCCAGCAGCCAGCTGGGGCCCCGCGAGCAGTACTTC
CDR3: CASSQLGPREQYF

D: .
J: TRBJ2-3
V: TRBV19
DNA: TGTGCCAGTAGTATAGGAGGTACAGATACGCAGTATTTT
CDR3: CASSIGGTDTQYF

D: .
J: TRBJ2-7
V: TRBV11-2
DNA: TGTGCCAGCAGCTTATTCCGGGATAGCTACGAGCAGTACTTC
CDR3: CASSLFRDSYEQYF

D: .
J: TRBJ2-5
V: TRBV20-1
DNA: TGCAGTGCTAGAGAGGAGAGGGTCCCGTACTTC
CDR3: CSAREERVPYF

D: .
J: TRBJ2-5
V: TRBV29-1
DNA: TGCAGCGTCCGCGAAATGGGGCGAGAGACCCAGTACTTC
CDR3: CSVREMGRETQYF